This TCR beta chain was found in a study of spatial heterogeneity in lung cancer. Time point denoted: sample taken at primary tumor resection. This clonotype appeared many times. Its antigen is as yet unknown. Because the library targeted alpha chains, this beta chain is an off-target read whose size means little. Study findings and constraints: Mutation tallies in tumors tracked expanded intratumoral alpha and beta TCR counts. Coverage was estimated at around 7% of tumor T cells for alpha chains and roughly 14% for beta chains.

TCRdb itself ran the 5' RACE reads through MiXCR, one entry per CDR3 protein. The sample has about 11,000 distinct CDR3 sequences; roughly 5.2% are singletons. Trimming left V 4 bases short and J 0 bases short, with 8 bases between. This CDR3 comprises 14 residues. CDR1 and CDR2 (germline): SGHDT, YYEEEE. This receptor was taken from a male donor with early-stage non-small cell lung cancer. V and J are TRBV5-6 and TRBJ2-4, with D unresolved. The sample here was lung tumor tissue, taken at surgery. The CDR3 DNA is TGTGCCAGCAGCCTTCGACAAGCCAAAAACATTCAGTACTTC. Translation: CASSLRQAKNIQYF.